This TCR beta chain was observed in a study of memory CD4+ T cells and cytomegalovirus serostatus. Single viable CD3+CD4+CD8-CD45RO+ cells were sorted as the memory CD4+ T cells. Serostatus was set by detecting CMV pp150, pp28, p38, p52 IgG. Total CD4+ T cells were enriched by CD4 positive selection. The repertoire was sequenced with immunoSEQ multiplex PCR; TCRdb's copy has only in-frame clones and lacks some. The repertoire holds about 64,000 clones, with 75% to 80% as singletons. With 3 bases removed from V and 10 bases from J, the gap between germline ends came to 15 bases. The CDR3 spans 13 residues. Germline V gene sequence: CDR1 SGHTA, CDR2 FQGNSA. This clone has only a few counts.

This TCR derives from an adult in good health and CMV-seronegative. The specimen was memory CD4+ T cells from blood. The V gene is TRBV7-2, the J gene TRBJ1-1; D perhaps matches TRBD1 (6 bases). This CDR3 is CASSFNREVGAFF. CDR3 DNA sequence: TGTGCCAGCAGCTTCAACAGGGAAGTGGGAGCTTTCTTT.